The 13 T cell receptor beta chains below were found in one sample sequenced in a study of patients and donors after allogeneic stem cell transplantation. A single record per CDR3 protein comes from TCRdb applying MiXCR to the RT-PCR reads. This table holds over 150,000 distinct CDR3 sequences, about 29% found once. Sequencing was done on a sample of blood, either unsorted or a sorted T cell fraction (not recorded which). These receptors came from a human donor who was either an allogeneic HSCT recipient or a stem cell or donor lymphocyte infusion donor (not recorded which). It is not recorded whose cells these are; they may come from a transplant donor.

The chain employs TRBV5-1 and TRBJ2-7; 11 nucleotides line up with TRBD2. The germline CDR1 and CDR2 sequences are SGHRS and YFSETQ. With V trimmed by 4 bases and J by 1 base, 4 bases remained unmatched. The CDR3 length is 15 residues. For the CDR3, the DNA is TGCGCCAGCAGCGTGGGACTAGCGGCTTCCTACGAGCAGTACTTC. Its protein product is CASSVGLAASYEQYF.

The chain uses TRBV7-2 and TRBJ1-2; D unclear. V was pared by 1 base and J by 1 base, with 10 bases between. This CDR3 contains 15 residues. Germline V lookup: CDR1 SGHTA, CDR2 FQGNSA. This CDR3 is CASSLGSGGNYGYTF. The CDR3 DNA sequence: TGTGCCAGCAGCTTAGGGTCCGGCGGTAACTATGGCTACACCTTC.

This chain links TRBV28 with TRBJ2-5; 8 bases match TRBD2. The V gene's germline CDR1 is MDHEN and CDR2 SYDVKM. The CDR3 is 15 amino acids. J gave up 2 bases and V 6 bases, and 8 bases lay outside the gene matches. CDR3 loop: CASSPSGGIQETQYF. The CDR3 coding sequence is TGTGCCAGCAGCCCAAGCGGGGGAATACAAGAGACCCAGTACTTC.

In its sample, this clonotype was seen a few times. CDR3 in DNA: TGTGCCAGCAGCGTAGGACAGATCAGCAATCAGCCCCAGCATTTT. Translating it yields CASSVGQISNQPQHF. The J gene is TRBJ1-5, the V gene TRBV5-5, with TRBD1 as a possible D gene (6 bases). Germline values: CDR1 SGHKS, CDR2 YYEKEE (reference sequence). This CDR3 is built from 15 residues. The germline V and J ends were trimmed by 4 bases and 1 base, with 12 bases remaining between them. The whole variable domain, filled in from reference TRBV5-5 and TRBJ1-5, reads DAGVTQSPTHLIKTRGQQVTLRCSPISGHKSVSWYQQVLGQGPQFIFQYYEKEERGRGNFPDRFSARQFPNYSSELNVNALLLGDSALYLCASSVGQISNQPQHFGDGTRLSIL.

The chain carries TRBV20-1 and TRBJ2-2; 7 nucleotides agree with TRBD2. CDR1 DFQATT and CDR2 SNEGSKA come from the germline V gene (reference sequence). This CDR3 contains 15 residues. The V and J ends lost 6 bases and 4 bases, in that order; junction bases with no gene match: 11. CDR3 coding DNA: TGCAGTGCCCCCTCAGGTGGGAGGGCCACCGGGGAGCTGTTTTTT. Amino acid sequence: CSAPSGGRATGELFF.

The V gene is TRBV27, the J gene TRBJ2-3, with 10 bases aligning to TRBD1. Per the germline V gene, CDR1 is MNHEY and CDR2 is SMNVEV (reference sequence). This CDR3 has 14 residues. Unmatched junction bases numbered 1, after V lost 4 bases and J lost 3 bases. The CDR3 nucleotides read TGTGCCAGCAGTTGGGGACAGGGGACAGATACGCAGTATTTT. As protein: CASSWGQGTDTQYF.

This clonotype turned up a few times. This rearrangement joins TRBV9 to TRBJ1-4; D is undetermined. The germline gives CDR1 SGDLS, CDR2 YYNGEE. The CDR3 has 13 amino acids. Trimming cost V 4 bases and J 10 bases, with 14 bases left between them. The CDR3 is CASSYDPMGKLFF. CDR3 in DNA: TGTGCCAGCAGCTACGATCCCATGGGAAAACTGTTTTTT.

The table lists this clonotype with a few counts. The chain employs TRBV20-1 and TRBJ1-2; 7 nucleotides line up with TRBD1. The V and J ends lost 2 bases and 4 bases, in that order; junction bases with no gene match: 7. CDR1 is DFQATT, CDR2 SNEGSKA, per germline (reference sequence). The CDR3 has 14 amino acids. The CDR3 spells CSARNRGLFYGYTF. CDR3 DNA sequence: TGCAGTGCTAGAAACAGGGGACTTTTCTATGGCTACACCTTC.

This clonotype was detected a few times. V gene TRBV12-3 or TRBV12-4 combines with J gene TRBJ1-5, with 9 positions matching TRBD1. The CDR3 is 14 residues long. The J segment lost 7 bases and the V segment lost 5 bases, leaving 6 bases of the junction unmatched. The CDR3 nucleotides read TGTGCCAGCAGTCTCGGGACAGGGATCCAGCCCCAGCATTTT. Protein: CASSLGTGIQPQHF.

Many counts were recorded for this clonotype. This sequence joins TRBV20-1 and TRBJ1-5; no clear D. Germline V gene data show CDR1 as DFQATT and CDR2 as SNEGSKA (reference sequence). V dropped 3 bases and J dropped 5 bases, with 5 bases sitting between them. The CDR3 runs to 11 residues. CDR3 sequence: CSASADQPQHF. CDR3 DNA: TGCAGTGCTAGCGCGGATCAGCCCCAGCATTTT.

A few counts support this clonotype. The V call is TRBV6-5, the J call TRBJ1-2; D is unresolved. CDR1 is MNHEY and CDR2 is SVGAGI in the germline V gene. The CDR3 extends over 12 amino acids. Trimming took 4 bases from V and 6 from J, leaving 9 bases between them. DNA of the CDR3: TGTGCCAGCAGTTCCCGGGTTGATGGCTACACCTTC. It yields the protein CASSSRVDGYTF.

A single count supports this clonotype. This CDR3 is CASSRPSGLENEQFF. The CDR3 DNA reads TGTGCCAGCAGCAGACCTAGCGGTCTCGAAAATGAGCAGTTCTTC. The gene calls are TRBV5-5 and TRBJ2-1; 7 bases map to TRBD2. The junction had 11 bases not matched to a gene; V was cut back by 4 bases and J by 7 bases. The CDR3 is 15 residues long. Per the germline V gene, CDR1 is SGHKS and CDR2 is YYEKEE (reference sequence).

This rearrangement joins TRBV9 to TRBJ1-3; D is possibly TRBD1 (5 bases). Germline lookup yields CDR1 SGDLS and CDR2 YYNGEE. Trimming removed 6 bases at V and 4 bases at J, with 14 bases between. There are 14 residues in the CDR3. The chain's CDR3 is CASNKGFEGNTIYF. The CDR3 region has the DNA TGTGCCAGCAATAAGGGGTTCGAAGGAAACACCATATATTTT.